This entry lists 16 T cell receptor beta chains sequenced from one sample in a study of blood T cell repertoires in COVID-19. Assay: immunoSEQ multiplex PCR; the TCRdb copy retains only in-frame clones and omits some. The table records 250,000 or so clones, around 86% of them present only once. The sequencing sample was made of peripheral blood. The receptor source for this set is a woman under 40 with active or convalescent COVID-19.

The chain couples TRBV7-9 to TRBJ2-1, with TRBD1 matching 10 bases. The CDR3 has 15 amino acids. The V gene end was trimmed by 5 bases and the J gene end by 5 bases; junction bases not matched to a gene: 6. Germline-derived CDR1 and CDR2 are SEHNR and FQNEAQ (reference sequence). In DNA form, the CDR3 reads TGTGCCAGCAGCGCGGACAGGGGGTGGAACAATGAGCAGTTCTTC. It yields the protein CASSADRGWNNEQFF.

A few counts support this clone. The chain carries TRBV11-2 and TRBJ1-3, with TRBD1 matching over 9 bases. The CDR3 loop spans 19 amino acids. V lost 6 bases to trimming and J lost 4 bases; unmatched junction nucleotides: 19. Germline lookup yields CDR1 SGHAT and CDR2 FQNNGV. Here the CDR3 DNA reads TGTGCCAGCAGACCAGGCCCTCCACCGGGACAGGGTAAAGGAAACACCATATATTTT. Translated: CASRPGPPPGQGKGNTIYF.

V and J are TRBV5-1 and TRBJ2-7; a weak D match, TRBD2 (6 bases). V was trimmed by 1 base and J by 6 bases, leaving 14 bases between them. The V gene's germline CDR1 is SGHRS and CDR2 YFSETQ. The CDR3 contains 14 residues. CDR3 region: CASSLWRDSLEQYF. In DNA form, the CDR3 reads TGCGCCAGCAGCTTGTGGAGGGACTCCCTCGAGCAGTACTTC.

CDR3 sequence (DNA): TGTGCCAGCAGCTCACGGACAGCTCCATTACTAGCGGGGGGGTACAATGAGCAGTTCTTC. Translated: CASSSRTAPLLAGGYNEQFF. V gene TRBV7-6 combines with J gene TRBJ2-1, with 13 bases identical to TRBD2. V was clipped by 4 bases and J by 4 bases; unmatched bases: 16. CDR3 length: 20 amino acids. Germline values: CDR1 SGHVS, CDR2 FNYEAQ.

The rearrangement joins TRBV19 to TRBJ1-1, with D possibly matching TRBD1 (6 bases). The germline V and J ends were trimmed by 3 bases and 4 bases, with 18 bases remaining between them. Looked up from germline, CDR1 is LNHDA and CDR2 is SQIVND (reference sequence). The CDR3 has 16 residues. The CDR3 sequence is CASSISWGGAPTEAFF. The CDR3 nucleotides are TGTGCCAGTAGTATCTCATGGGGGGGCGCGCCCACTGAAGCTTTCTTT.

The gene calls are TRBV5-1 and TRBJ2-3; a weak D match, TRBD1 (8 bases). Per germline, CDR1 SGHRS and CDR2 YFSETQ. The V end lost 6 bases, the J end lost 3 bases, and 17 bases lay between the germline ends. The CDR3 spans 15 residues. CDR3 in DNA: TGCGCCAGCAAGTCTACAGGGGGGGTGACAGATACGCAGTATTTT. Its protein is CASKSTGGVTDTQYF. The full variable domain, with the rest looked up from reference TRBV5-1 and TRBJ2-3, is KAGVTQTPRYLIKTRGQQVTLSCSPISGHRSVSWYQQTPGQGLQFLFEYFSETQRNKGNFPGRFSGRQFSNSRSEMNVSTLELGDSALYLCASKSTGGVTDTQYFGPGTRLTVL.

The chain carries TRBV2 and TRBJ2-2; D not resolved. The CDR3 totals 14 residues. Trimming removed 6 bases at V and 1 base at J, with 9 bases between. From germline, CDR1 is SNHLY and CDR2 FYNNEI. This CDR3 reads CASRGPGNTGELFF. For the CDR3, the DNA is TGTGCCAGCAGGGGCCCTGGGAACACCGGGGAGCTGTTTTTT.

This rearrangement joins TRBV28 to TRBJ2-5; the match to TRBD1 covers 9 bases. The CDR3 contains 16 residues. J gave up 5 bases and V 7 bases, and 14 bases lay outside the gene matches. CDR1 and CDR2 from the germline V gene are MDHEN and SYDVKM. For the CDR3, the DNA is TGTGCCAGCACCATGGGGACAGGGCGGATTCAGGAGACCCAGTACTTC. Protein sequence: CASTMGTGRIQETQYF.

The J gene is TRBJ2-3, the V gene TRBV19; 8 positions match TRBD1. This CDR3 comprises 15 residues. Germline CDR1 reads LNHDA; CDR2 reads SQIVND (reference sequence). V lost 5 bases and J lost 1; bases outside the gene matches: 5. CDR3 nucleotides: TGTGCCAGTAGTGCTCCGACAGGGGGCACAGATACGCAGTATTTT. Residues: CASSAPTGGTDTQYF.

This chain connects TRBV4-3 to TRBJ1-1; D perhaps matches TRBD1 (5 bases). Between the trimmed V and J ends, which lost 0 bases and 6 bases, there was a span of 11 bases. The germline CDR1 and CDR2 sequences are LGHNA and YSLEER. The CDR3 length is 14 residues. The CDR3 region has the DNA TGCGCCAGCAGCCAAGAAATCGGGGGGGCTGAAGCTTTCTTT. Translated, it gives CASSQEIGGAEAFF.

J is TRBJ2-1 and V is TRBV29-1, with TRBD2 matching over 12 bases. The CDR3 is 18 residues long. J gave up 4 bases and V 4 bases, and 14 bases lay outside the gene matches. Germline V gene sequence: CDR1 SQVTM, CDR2 ANQGSEA. As DNA, the CDR3 is TGCAGCGTTGGAGCCCCCCCGCTAGCGGGGGGGTCTTACAATGAGCAGTTCTTC. It codes for CSVGAPPLAGGSYNEQFF.

There are a few counts of this clone. This rearrangement joins TRBV19 to TRBJ1-5; TRBD1 agrees at 9 bases. The length of the CDR3 is 18 residues. Germline loops: CDR1 LNHDA, CDR2 SQIVND (reference sequence). V shed 5 bases, J shed 2 bases, and the junction held 13 bases outside the gene matches. As DNA, the CDR3 is TGTGCCAGTAGTCCGGGACAGGGAGGTAGGATGGGCAATCAGCCCCAGCATTTT. This encodes CASSPGQGGRMGNQPQHF.

The chain carries TRBV11-2 and TRBJ2-7; 9 bases fit TRBD2. Germline V gives CDR1 SGHAT, CDR2 FQNNGV. The ends lost 5 bases at V and 6 bases at J; junction bases unmatched: 8. The CDR3 is made up of 14 amino acids. The CDR3 loop reads CASSQSGGPAEQYF. As DNA, the CDR3 is TGTGCCAGCAGCCAGAGCGGGGGGCCCGCCGAGCAGTACTTC.

V gene TRBV19 combines with J gene TRBJ2-2; D possibly corresponds to TRBD1 (5 bases). The CDR3 is 14 residues long. V was pared by 9 bases and J by 5 bases, with 16 bases between. Germline CDR1 and CDR2: LNHDA and SQIVND (reference sequence). The CDR3 bases are TGTGCCAGCAAGCAGGGCGGTCGGACCGGGGAGCTGTTTTTT. Protein: CASKQGGRTGELFF. The variable domain in full, completed from reference TRBV19 and TRBJ2-2, reads DGGITQSPKYLFRKEGQNVTLSCEQNLNHDAMYWYRQDPGQGLRLIYYSQIVNDFQKGDIAEGYSVSREKKESFPLTVTSAQKNPTAFYLCASKQGGRTGELFFGEGSRLTVL.

The chain combines TRBV18 with TRBJ1-1, with D unclear. Between the trimmed V and J ends, which lost 2 bases and 1 base, there was a span of 8 bases. This CDR3 comprises 14 residues. Germline-derived CDR1 and CDR2 are KGHSH and LQKENI. Written as DNA, the CDR3 is TGTGCCAGCTCACCAAGTAACAGGAACACTGAAGCTTTCTTT. Translation: CASSPSNRNTEAFF.

This clone showed up just once. The chain joins TRBV24-1 to TRBJ2-1; the D is unclear. V was pared by 5 bases and J by 9 bases, with 10 bases between. Germline V gives CDR1 KGHDR, CDR2 SFDVKD. The CDR3 has 12 residues. The CDR3 reads CATSGGWPEQFF. In DNA, the CDR3 is TGTGCCACCAGTGGAGGCTGGCCTGAGCAGTTCTTC.